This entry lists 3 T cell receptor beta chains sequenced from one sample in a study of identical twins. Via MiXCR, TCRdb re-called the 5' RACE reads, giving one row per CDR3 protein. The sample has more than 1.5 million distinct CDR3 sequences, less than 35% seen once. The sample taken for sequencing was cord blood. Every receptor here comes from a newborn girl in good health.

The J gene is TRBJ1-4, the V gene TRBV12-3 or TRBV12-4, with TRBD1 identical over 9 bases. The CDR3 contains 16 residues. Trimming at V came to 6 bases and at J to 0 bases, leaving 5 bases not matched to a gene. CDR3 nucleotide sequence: TGTGCCAGCAGCCCACAGGGGGCGGCAACTAATGAAAAACTGTTTTTT. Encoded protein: CASSPQGAATNEKLFF.

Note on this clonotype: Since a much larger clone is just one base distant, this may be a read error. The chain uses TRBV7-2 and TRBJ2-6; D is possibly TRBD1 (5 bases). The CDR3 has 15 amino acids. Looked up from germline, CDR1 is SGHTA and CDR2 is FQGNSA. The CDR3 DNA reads TGTGCCAGCAGCTTAACAAGCTCTGGGGCCAACGTCCCGACTTTC. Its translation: CASSLTSSGANVPTF.

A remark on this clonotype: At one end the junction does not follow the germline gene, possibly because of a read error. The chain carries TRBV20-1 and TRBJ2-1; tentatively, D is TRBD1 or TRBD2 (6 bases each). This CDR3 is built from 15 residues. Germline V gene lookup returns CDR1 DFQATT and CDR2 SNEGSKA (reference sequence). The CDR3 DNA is TGCAGTACTAGGTCCGGGGGCGCTGACTACAATGAGCAGTTCTTC. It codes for CSTRSGGADYNEQFF.